Listed here are 14 T cell receptor beta chains from one sample, sequenced in a study of OX40 agonist ivuxolimab in advanced cancers. Sequenced by immunoSEQ multiplex PCR; TCRdb stores in-frame clones only, minus some. The sample holds approximately 50,000 clones, around nine tenths seen once. Sequenced here: CD4+ or CD8+ T cells sorted from blood, sampled in a trial of the OX40 agonist ivuxolimab. The source of these receptors is an adult with an advanced solid tumor such as melanoma, head and neck, liver or kidney cancer.

This clone was observed once. V and J are TRBV19 and TRBJ1-5; D gene ambiguous. Trimming removed 3 bases from V and 0 bases from J, with 9 bases in between. The CDR3 totals 15 residues. Germline CDR1 and CDR2: LNHDA and SQIVND (reference sequence). Here the CDR3 DNA reads TGTGCCAGTAGTATCACGACGGATAGCAATCAGCCCCAGCATTTT. Its protein product is CASSITTDSNQPQHF.

The V and J genes are TRBV9 and TRBJ2-3; D perhaps matches TRBD2 (6 bases). Germline V gene sequence: CDR1 SGDLS, CDR2 YYNGEE. The CDR3 consists of 14 residues. V was clipped by 0 bases and J by 9 bases, with 14 bases between them. The CDR3 sequence is CASSVDRGDGTQYF. CDR3 coding DNA: TGTGCCAGCAGCGTAGATCGCGGGGACGGAACGCAGTATTTT.

CDR3 region: CASSLRGSTDTQYF. The CDR3 coding sequence is TGTGCCAGCAGCTTACGGGGGAGCACAGATACGCAGTATTTT. The chain joins TRBV7-9 to TRBJ2-3; tentatively, D is TRBD2 (6 bases). V was cut by 2 bases and J by 0 bases, with 6 bases left in between. The CDR3 is 14 amino acids. Per the germline V gene, CDR1 is SEHNR and CDR2 is FQNEAQ (reference sequence).

V gene TRBV28 combines with J gene TRBJ2-6; 8 nucleotides match TRBD1. With 5 bases clipped from V and 1 base from J, the junction kept 10 bases outside the gene matches. CDR1 and CDR2 from the germline V gene are MDHEN and SYDVKM. There are 18 residues in the CDR3. Here the CDR3 DNA reads TGTGCCAGCAGTATACGACAGGGGAAAGGGTCTGGGGCCAACGTCCTGACTTTC. Translating gives CASSIRQGKGSGANVLTF.

This clone was seen once. The chain links TRBV6-5 to TRBJ2-7, with 11 bases lining up with TRBD2. The J segment lost 3 bases and the V segment lost 8 bases, leaving 3 bases of the junction unmatched. Germline V lookup: CDR1 MNHEY, CDR2 SVGAGI. The CDR3 is made up of 13 amino acids. The DNA for the CDR3 is TGTGCCAGCCTTGGGACTAGCGGCTACGAGCAGTACTTC. It encodes CASLGTSGYEQYF.

V gene TRBV4-2 combines with J gene TRBJ2-1, with 11 positions matching TRBD2. Losses at the gene ends were 0 bases for V and 9 bases for J; bases not matched to a gene: 7. CDR1 is LGHNA and CDR2 is YNFKEQ in the germline V gene. This CDR3 contains 16 residues. CDR3 bases: TGTGCCAGCAGCCAAGATTGGCTAGCGGGAGGTGTTGAGCAGTTCTTC. Its translation is CASSQDWLAGGVEQFF.

The chain has TRBV30 and TRBJ1-1; D uncertain. The ends were cut back, 3 bases at V and 12 bases at J, with 14 bases in the middle. The germline CDR1 and CDR2 sequences are GTSNPN and SVGIG (reference sequence). The CDR3 runs to 11 residues. CDR3 nucleotide sequence: TGTGCCTGGAGCCACGGGTATGATACTTTCTTT. This translates into CAWSHGYDTFF.

The chain carries TRBV11-3 and TRBJ2-1, with no clear D. Per germline, CDR1 SGHNT and CDR2 YENEEA. Trimming left V 0 bases short and J 0 bases short, with 6 bases between. This CDR3 comprises 15 residues. The CDR3, as DNA: TGTGCCAGCAGCTTAGACAGCAACTCCTACAATGAGCAGTTCTTC. Amino acid sequence: CASSLDSNSYNEQFF.

J is TRBJ2-5 and V is TRBV7-9; 7 bases align to TRBD1. The germline gives CDR1 SEHNR, CDR2 FQNEAQ (reference sequence). The CDR3 spans 14 residues. With V trimmed by 5 bases and J by 7 bases, 10 bases remained unmatched. CDR3 coding DNA: TGTGCCAGCAGCCCGGGACAGTCCGTAGGGACCCAGTACTTC. Translating gives CASSPGQSVGTQYF.

J is TRBJ2-1 and V is TRBV28; 9 bases align to TRBD2. The CDR3 contains 13 residues. Germline trimming cut 7 bases from V and 4 bases from J; bases unmatched to any gene: 2. Germline V lookup: CDR1 MDHEN, CDR2 SYDVKM. Here the CDR3 DNA reads TGTGCCAGCATAACTAGCGGGTACAATGAGCAGTTCTTC. Protein: CASITSGYNEQFF.

This sequence joins TRBV5-6 and TRBJ2-3; tentatively, D is TRBD2 (5 bases). Germline V gene sequence: CDR1 SGHDT, CDR2 YYEEEE. The V gene lost 2 bases and the J gene lost 5 bases, with 15 bases spanning the gap. The CDR3 contains 15 residues. Here the CDR3 reads CASSLEGSGGDTQYF. The CDR3 nucleotides read TGTGCCAGCAGCTTAGAGGGTTCAGGCGGAGATACGCAGTATTTT.

This clone came up once. This rearrangement joins TRBV18 to TRBJ1-4; no definite D call. Germline CDR1 reads KGHSH; CDR2 reads LQKENI. The CDR3 extends over 15 amino acids. Trimming took off 3 bases at V and 0 bases at J, with 8 bases between the two ends. As DNA, the CDR3 is TGTGCCAGCTCACCCCCACGGGCAACTAATGAAAAACTGTTTTTT. Its protein is CASSPPRATNEKLFF.

V and J are TRBV7-2 and TRBJ2-7, with 8 bases lining up with TRBD2. The CDR3 has 16 residues. V dropped 5 bases and J dropped 7; count of bases not matched to a gene: 16. Germline V gene sequence: CDR1 SGHTA, CDR2 FQGNSA. CDR3 loop: CASSLGSGSGGREQYF. DNA for the CDR3: TGTGCCAGCAGCCTGGGGTCTGGCTCGGGAGGGAGGGAGCAGTACTTC. Supplemented by reference TRBV7-2 and TRBJ2-7, the full variable domain reads GAGVSQSPSNKVTEKGKDVELRCDPISGHTALYWYRQSLGQGLEFLIYFQGNSAPDKSGLPSDRFSAERTGGSVSTLTIQRTQQEDSAVYLCASSLGSGSGGREQYFGPGTRLTVT.

This chain connects TRBV19 to TRBJ2-3, with D uncertain. The length of the CDR3 is 15 residues. With 2 bases removed from V and 5 bases from J, the gap between germline ends came to 14 bases. The germline CDR1 and CDR2 sequences are LNHDA and SQIVND (reference sequence). CDR3 region: CASSISRQVGDTQYF. The CDR3 region has the DNA TGTGCCAGTAGTATAAGTCGGCAAGTTGGAGATACGCAGTATTTT.